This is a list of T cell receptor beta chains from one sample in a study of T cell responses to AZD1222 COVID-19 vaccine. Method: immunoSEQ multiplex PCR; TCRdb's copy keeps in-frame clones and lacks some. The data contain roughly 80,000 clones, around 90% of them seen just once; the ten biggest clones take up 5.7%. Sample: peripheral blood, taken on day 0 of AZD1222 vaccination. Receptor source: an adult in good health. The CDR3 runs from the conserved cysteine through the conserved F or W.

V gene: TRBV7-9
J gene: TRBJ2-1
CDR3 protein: CASSRGQGIYNEQFF

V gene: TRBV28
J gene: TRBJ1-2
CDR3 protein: CASSFHLRLSNDYGYTF

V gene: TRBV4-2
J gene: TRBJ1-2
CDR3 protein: CASSQSAYGYTF

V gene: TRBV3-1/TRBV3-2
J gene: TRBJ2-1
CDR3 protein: CASTTQVGGAGYNEQFF

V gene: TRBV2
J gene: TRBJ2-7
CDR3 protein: CASSSDTRYEQYF

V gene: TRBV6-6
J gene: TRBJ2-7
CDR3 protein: CASSRDRVVGGEQYF

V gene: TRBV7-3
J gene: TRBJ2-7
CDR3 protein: CASSLMAGQPYEQYF

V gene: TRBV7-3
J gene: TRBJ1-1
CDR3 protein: CASSLMPANTEAFF

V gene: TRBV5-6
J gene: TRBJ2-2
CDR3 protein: CASSPRRTGLAGATGELFF

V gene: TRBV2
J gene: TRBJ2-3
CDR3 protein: CASSESQSTDTQYF

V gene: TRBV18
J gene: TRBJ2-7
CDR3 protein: CASSPLRGYEQYF

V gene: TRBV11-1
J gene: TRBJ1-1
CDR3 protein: CASSLLEQDEAFF

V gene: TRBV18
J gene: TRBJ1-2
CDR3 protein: CASSPTREDGYTF

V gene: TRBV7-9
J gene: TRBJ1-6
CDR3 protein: CASSTGDRENSPLHF

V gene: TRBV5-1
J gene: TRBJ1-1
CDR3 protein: CASSLGQGMNTEAFF

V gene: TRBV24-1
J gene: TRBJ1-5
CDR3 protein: CATSEDGSNQPQHF

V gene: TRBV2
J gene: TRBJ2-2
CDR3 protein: CASSDRGGRTGELFF

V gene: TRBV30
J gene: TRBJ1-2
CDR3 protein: CAWTKNRRRDYYGYTF

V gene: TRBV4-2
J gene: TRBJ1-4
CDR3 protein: CASSQEGGIQGNEKLFF

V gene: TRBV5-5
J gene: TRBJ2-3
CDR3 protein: CASSSGLISTDTQYF

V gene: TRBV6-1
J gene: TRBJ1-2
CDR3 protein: CASSDITGVYGYTF

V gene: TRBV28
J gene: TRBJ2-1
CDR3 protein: CASSLWAQGSYNEQFF

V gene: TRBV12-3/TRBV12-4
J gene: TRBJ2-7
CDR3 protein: CASSYTGFQQYF

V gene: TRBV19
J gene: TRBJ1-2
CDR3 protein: CASSRTGLGGYTF

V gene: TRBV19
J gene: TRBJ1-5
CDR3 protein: CASSIGAAGGGQPQHF

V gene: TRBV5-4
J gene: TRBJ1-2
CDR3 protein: CASRLQDGYTF

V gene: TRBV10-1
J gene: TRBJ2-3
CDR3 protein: CASSGVYTTDTQYF

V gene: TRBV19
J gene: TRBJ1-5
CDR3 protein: CASSITITTTGGNQPQHF

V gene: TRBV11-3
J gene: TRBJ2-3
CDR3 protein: CASSRGGTDTQYF

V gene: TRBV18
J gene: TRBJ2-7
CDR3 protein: CASSPGMASEQYF

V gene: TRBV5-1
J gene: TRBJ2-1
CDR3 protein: CASSSIGLAGGYNEQFF

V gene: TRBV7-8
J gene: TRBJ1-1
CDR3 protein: CASSPGQGLNTEAFF

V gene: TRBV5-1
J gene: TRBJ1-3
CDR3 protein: CASSFGTGGASGNTIYF

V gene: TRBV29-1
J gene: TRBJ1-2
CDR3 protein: CSVPGQGKHGYTF

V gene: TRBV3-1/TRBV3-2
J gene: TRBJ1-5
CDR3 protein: CASSRGQGGNQPQHF

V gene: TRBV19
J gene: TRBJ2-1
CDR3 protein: CASSIGTSGGSYNEQFF

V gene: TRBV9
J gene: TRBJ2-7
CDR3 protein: CASSASGFYEQYF

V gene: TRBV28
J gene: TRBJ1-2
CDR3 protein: CASSPPALNRVGYTF

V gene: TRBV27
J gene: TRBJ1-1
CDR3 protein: CASSWGLNTEAFF

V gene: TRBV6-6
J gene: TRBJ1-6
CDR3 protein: CASKEGSSPLHF

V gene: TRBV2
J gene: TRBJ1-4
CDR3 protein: CASKVGLTNEKLFF

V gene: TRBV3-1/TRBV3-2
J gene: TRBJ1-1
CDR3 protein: CASSPWGGLDTEAFF

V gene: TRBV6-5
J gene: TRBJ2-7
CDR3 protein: CASTGHLLGQYEQYF

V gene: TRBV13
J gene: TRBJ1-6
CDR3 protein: CASRLVGPVSSPLHF

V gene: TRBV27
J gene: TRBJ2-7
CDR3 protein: CASSWSGSSYEQYF

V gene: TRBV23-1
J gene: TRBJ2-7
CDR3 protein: CASSQSHPDKEQYF

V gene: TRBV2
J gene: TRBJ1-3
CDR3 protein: CASSGTGSGNTIYF

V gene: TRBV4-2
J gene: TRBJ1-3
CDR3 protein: CASSQDILIGSLSGNTIYF

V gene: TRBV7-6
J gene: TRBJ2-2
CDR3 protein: CASSSTHSLAGELFF

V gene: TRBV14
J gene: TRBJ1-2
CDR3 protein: CASSQEPYGYTF

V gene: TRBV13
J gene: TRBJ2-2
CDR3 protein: CASSLHSGNTGELFF

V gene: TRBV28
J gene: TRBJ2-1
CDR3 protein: CASSLWTSQALNEQFF

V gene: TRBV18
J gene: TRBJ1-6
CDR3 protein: CASSPPGRVSPLHF

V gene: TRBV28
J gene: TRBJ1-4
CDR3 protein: CASSLGGGQDEKLFF

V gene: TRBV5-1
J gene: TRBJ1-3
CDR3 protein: CASSAQGAGNTIYF

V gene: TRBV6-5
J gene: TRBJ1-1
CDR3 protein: CASSYSRKRTEAFF

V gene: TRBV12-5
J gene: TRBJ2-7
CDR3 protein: CASGSNNRTSGQHYEQYF

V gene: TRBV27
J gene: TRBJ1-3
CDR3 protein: CASKSGGGNTIYF

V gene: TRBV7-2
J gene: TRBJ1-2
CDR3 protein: CASSLTSPGGVSNYGYTF

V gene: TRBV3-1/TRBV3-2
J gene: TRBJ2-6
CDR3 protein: CATWNSGANVLTF